The clone carrying this TCR beta chain was counted only a few times. Its antigen is currently unknown. The sample belongs to a study of T-cell reconstitution after alpha-beta-depleted transplantation in children. Notes on the study in general: Among T cells one year after transplant, newly produced cells accounted for most counts and diversity.

Preparing the TCRbeta library involved the use of unique molecular identifiers. From the PCR reads, TCRdb called clonotypes with MiXCR, one entry per CDR3 protein. The table lists approximately 650,000 distinct CDR3 sequences, over 10% of them singletons. V was cut by 4 bases and J by 5 bases, with 12 bases left in between. This CDR3 is built from 13 residues. Germline V gene lookup returns CDR1 SGHRS and CDR2 YFSETQ. The V call is TRBV5-1, the J call TRBJ2-5; D is undetermined. This sequence was found in a girl aged 2 to 9 with congenital amegakaryocytic thrombocytopenia, due to receive a stem cell transplant. Source: PBMCs, taken before TCRalphabeta/CD19-depleted stem cell transplant. Written as DNA, the CDR3 is TGCGCCAGCAGCCCCCCCGGGTTGGAGACCCAGTACTTC. Residues: CASSPPGLETQYF.